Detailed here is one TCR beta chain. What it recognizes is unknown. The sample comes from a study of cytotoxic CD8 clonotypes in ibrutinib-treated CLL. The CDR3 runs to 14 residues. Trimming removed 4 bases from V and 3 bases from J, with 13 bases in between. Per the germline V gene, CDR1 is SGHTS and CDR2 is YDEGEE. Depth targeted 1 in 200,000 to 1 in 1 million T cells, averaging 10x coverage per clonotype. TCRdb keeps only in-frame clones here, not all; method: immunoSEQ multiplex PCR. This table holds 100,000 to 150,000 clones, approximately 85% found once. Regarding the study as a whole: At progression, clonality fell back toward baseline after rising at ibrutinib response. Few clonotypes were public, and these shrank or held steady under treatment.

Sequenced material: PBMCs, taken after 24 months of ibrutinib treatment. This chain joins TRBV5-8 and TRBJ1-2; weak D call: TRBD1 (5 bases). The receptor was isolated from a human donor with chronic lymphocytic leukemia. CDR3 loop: CASSVTVPHYGYTF. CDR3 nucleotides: TGTGCCAGCAGCGTGACAGTGCCTCACTATGGCTACACCTTC. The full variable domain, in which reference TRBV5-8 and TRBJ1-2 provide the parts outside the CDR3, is EAGVTQSPTHLIKTRGQQATLRCSPISGHTSVYWYQQALGLGLQFLLWYDEGEERNRGNFPPRFSGRQFPNYSSELNVNALELEDSALYLCASSVTVPHYGYTFGSGTRLTVV.